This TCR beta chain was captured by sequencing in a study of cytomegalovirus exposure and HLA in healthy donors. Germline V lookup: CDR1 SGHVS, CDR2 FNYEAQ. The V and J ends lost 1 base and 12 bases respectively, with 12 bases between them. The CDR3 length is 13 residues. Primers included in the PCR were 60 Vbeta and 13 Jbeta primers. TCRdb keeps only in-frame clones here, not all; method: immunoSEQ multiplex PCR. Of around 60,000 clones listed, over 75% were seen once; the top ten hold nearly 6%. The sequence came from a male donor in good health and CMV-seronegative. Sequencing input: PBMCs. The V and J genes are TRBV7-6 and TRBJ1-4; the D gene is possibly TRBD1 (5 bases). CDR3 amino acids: CASSLEVEGQLFF. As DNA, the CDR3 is TGTGCCAGCAGCTTAGAGGTGGAGGGACAACTGTTTTTT.